What follows is one T cell receptor (beta chain) and its context. The sample comes from a study of blood T cell repertoires in COVID-19. Across the whole study: Donors in the United States, Italy and Spain gave samples during acute or convalescent COVID-19. Nucleic acid was either cDNA or gDNA, and it came from T cells, B-cell-depleted T cells, or PBMCs.

The CDR3 spans 15 residues. Germline V CDR1 and CDR2: LNHDA, SQIVND (reference sequence). Deletions cut 5 bases from V and 7 bases from J, with 18 bases between. In the source study's methods: Estimated nucleated cell counts came from reference gene primer amplification. The method was immunoSEQ multiplex PCR; TCRdb's version includes in-frame clones alone and lacks a portion of them. D and trimming were read from the DNA, whereas the V and J calls and clone size are those reported in that table. Among some 160,000 clones listed, roughly 85% were seen once. The genes are TRBV19 and TRBJ2-1; a possible D gene is TRBD1 (6 bases). The receptor's source is a woman aged 80 or older with acute or convalescent COVID-19. Sequencing was performed on peripheral blood. The DNA of the CDR3 is TGTGCCAGTAGTGCCGACAGGTTCCCAGGGAATGAGCAGTTCTTC. This encodes CASSADRFPGNEQFF.